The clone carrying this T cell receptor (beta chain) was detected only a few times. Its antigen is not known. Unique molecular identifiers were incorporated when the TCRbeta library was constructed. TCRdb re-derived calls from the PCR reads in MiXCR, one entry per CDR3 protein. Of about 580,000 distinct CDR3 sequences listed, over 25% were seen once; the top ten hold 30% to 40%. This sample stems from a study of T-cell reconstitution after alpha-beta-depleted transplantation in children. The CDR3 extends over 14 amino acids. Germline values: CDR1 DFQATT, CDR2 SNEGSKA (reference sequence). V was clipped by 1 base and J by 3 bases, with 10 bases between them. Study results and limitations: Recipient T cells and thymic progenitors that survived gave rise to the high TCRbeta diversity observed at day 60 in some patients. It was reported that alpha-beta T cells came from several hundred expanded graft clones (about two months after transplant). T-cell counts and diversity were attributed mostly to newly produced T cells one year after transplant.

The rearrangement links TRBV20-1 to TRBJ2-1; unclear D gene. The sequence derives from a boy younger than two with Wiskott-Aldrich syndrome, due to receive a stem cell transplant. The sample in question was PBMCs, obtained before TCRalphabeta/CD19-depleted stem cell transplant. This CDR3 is CSARAATNYNEQFF. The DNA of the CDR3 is TGCAGTGCTAGAGCAGCTACCAACTACAATGAGCAGTTCTTC.